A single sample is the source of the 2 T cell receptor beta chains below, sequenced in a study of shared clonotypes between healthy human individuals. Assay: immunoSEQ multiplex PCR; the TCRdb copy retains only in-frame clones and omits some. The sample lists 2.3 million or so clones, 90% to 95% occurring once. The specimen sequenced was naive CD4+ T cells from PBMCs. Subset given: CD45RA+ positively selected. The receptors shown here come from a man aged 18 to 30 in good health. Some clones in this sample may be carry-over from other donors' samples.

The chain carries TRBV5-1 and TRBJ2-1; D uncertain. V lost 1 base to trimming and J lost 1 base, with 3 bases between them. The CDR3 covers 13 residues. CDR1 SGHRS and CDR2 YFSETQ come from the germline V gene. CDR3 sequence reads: CASSLKSYNEQFF. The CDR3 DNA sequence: TGCGCCAGCAGCTTGAAATCCTACAATGAGCAGTTCTTC.

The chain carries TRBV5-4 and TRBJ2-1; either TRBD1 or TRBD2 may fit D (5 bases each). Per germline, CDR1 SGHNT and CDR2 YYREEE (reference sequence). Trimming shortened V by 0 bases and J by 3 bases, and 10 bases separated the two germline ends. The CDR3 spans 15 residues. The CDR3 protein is CASSLGQGVYNEQFF. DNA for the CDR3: TGTGCCAGCAGCTTGGGGCAGGGAGTCTACAATGAGCAGTTCTTC.